The 27 T cell receptor beta chains given below trace back to one sample, sequenced in a study of technical replicates of blood from four donors. The table came from immunoSEQ multiplex PCR; TCRdb's copy has only in-frame clones and leaves some out. Of 79,000 or so clones listed, roughly 90% are singletons. The sample was T cells isolated from PBMCs. The source is a human donor in good health.

This sequence joins TRBV18 and TRBJ2-5, with 14 bases fitting TRBD2. CDR3 length: 16 amino acids. V lost 1 base to trimming and J lost 5 bases; unmatched junction nucleotides: 3. Germline V gives CDR1 KGHSH, CDR2 LQKENI. CDR3 sequence reads: CASSPRTSGRLETQYF. DNA of the CDR3: TGTGCCAGCTCACCACGGACTAGCGGGAGGTTGGAGACCCAGTACTTC.

The chain links TRBV7-9 to TRBJ2-7; 8 bases map to TRBD1. The junction had 9 bases not matched to a gene; V was cut back by 5 bases and J by 6 bases. CDR3 length equals 14 residues. The germline gives CDR1 SEHNR, CDR2 FQNEAQ (reference sequence). CDR3 protein: CASSEQAGGFEQYF. The DNA for the CDR3 is TGTGCCAGCAGCGAGCAGGCAGGGGGCTTCGAGCAGTACTTC.

This clone has just one count. The chain carries TRBV5-1 and TRBJ2-2, with D possibly matching TRBD1 (6 bases). V was trimmed by 0 bases and J by 7 bases, leaving 10 bases between them. The CDR3 loop spans 14 amino acids. Germline CDR1 and CDR2: SGHRS and YFSETQ. The CDR3 loop is CASSLDREGGELFF. CDR3 bases: TGCGCCAGCAGCTTGGACAGGGAAGGCGGGGAGCTGTTTTTT.

The V call is TRBV10-3, the J call TRBJ2-1, with TRBD1 matching 9 bases. V lost 8 bases, J lost 6 bases, and 17 bases stayed unmatched. The CDR3 runs 17 residues. Germline loops: CDR1 ENHRY, CDR2 SYGVKD. The CDR3 spells CAIGTLPGQGTSNEQFF. The DNA for the CDR3 is TGTGCCATCGGGACATTACCGGGACAGGGTACATCCAATGAGCAGTTCTTC.

This clone was seen only once. The chain uses TRBV19 and TRBJ2-1; possible D gene TRBD2, 6 bases. V gave up 9 bases and J gave up 8 bases, with 17 bases separating them. Germline V gene data show CDR1 as LNHDA and CDR2 as SQIVND (reference sequence). This CDR3 region has 13 residues. This CDR3 is CASPPRGKDEQFF. CDR3 in DNA: TGTGCCAGCCCTCCCCGGGGGAAGGATGAGCAGTTCTTC.

The chain joins TRBV7-2 to TRBJ2-5; perhaps TRBD1 as D (6 bases). CDR1 is SGHTA, CDR2 FQGNSA, per germline. With 6 bases removed from V and 7 bases from J, the gap between germline ends came to 12 bases. CDR3 length: 12 residues. CDR3 nucleotides: TGTGCCAGCAGACAGGGAGATGGGACCCAGTACTTC. Translating gives CASRQGDGTQYF.

This clone was counted between two and nine times. The V and J genes are TRBV2 and TRBJ1-6; D might be TRBD1 (5 bases). The CDR3 has 14 amino acids. Trimming pared 5 bases from V and 7 bases from J, leaving 12 bases between. Germline-derived CDR1 and CDR2 are SNHLY and FYNNEI. CDR3 sequence (DNA): TGTGCCAGCAGTCCCAGGGTTGCAAATTCACCCCTCCACTTT. Translating it yields CASSPRVANSPLHF.

The V call is TRBV5-1, the J call TRBJ2-5; 7 bases line up with TRBD1. CDR1 and CDR2 (germline): SGHRS, YFSETQ. CDR3 length: 15 residues. Unmatched junction bases numbered 5, after V lost 0 bases and J lost 3 bases. As DNA, the CDR3 is TGCGCCAGCAGCTTGGCCGGGACAGCAGAAGAGACCCAGTACTTC. Amino acid sequence: CASSLAGTAEETQYF.

This chain joins TRBV4-1 and TRBJ2-7; 8 bases are shared with TRBD1. Germline trimming cut 3 bases from V and 3 bases from J; bases unmatched to any gene: 7. The CDR3 is 15 residues long. Germline CDR1 reads MGHRA; CDR2 reads YSYEKL. In DNA form, the CDR3 reads TGCGCCAGCAGCCAGACCGGACAGGGTATCTACGAGCAGTACTTC. It yields the protein CASSQTGQGIYEQYF.

The chain joins TRBV27 to TRBJ1-2; a possible D gene is TRBD1 (6 bases). Between the trimmed V and J ends, which lost 5 bases and 7 bases, there was a span of 14 bases. Germline assignment: CDR1 MNHEY and CDR2 SMNVEV (reference sequence). This CDR3 region has 13 residues. Here the CDR3 reads CASSLSGDAGYTF. CDR3 coding DNA: TGTGCCAGCAGTCTGTCAGGGGACGCTGGCTACACCTTC.

The genes are TRBV5-4 and TRBJ1-4, with D uncertain. This CDR3 region has 14 residues. The ends were cut back, 1 base at V and 2 bases at J, with 6 bases in the middle. CDR1 is SGHNT and CDR2 is YYREEE in the germline V gene (reference sequence). In nucleotides, the CDR3 is TGTGCCAGCAGCTTGTATGCGACTAATGAAAAACTGTTTTTT. Protein sequence: CASSLYATNEKLFF.

This chain uses TRBV5-1 with TRBJ2-3; the match to TRBD2 covers 8 bases. The CDR3 extends over 14 amino acids. The V gene's germline CDR1 is SGHRS and CDR2 YFSETQ. J was trimmed by 2 bases and V by 6 bases; bases with no gene match: 5. CDR3 sequence: CASNVAGYTDTQYF. For the CDR3, the DNA is TGCGCCAGCAATGTAGCGGGGTACACAGATACGCAGTATTTT.

V gene TRBV5-4 combines with J gene TRBJ2-7; 9 positions agree with TRBD1. Germline CDR1 reads SGHNT; CDR2 reads YYREEE (reference sequence). Germline trimming cut 4 bases from V and 5 bases from J; bases unmatched to any gene: 4. The CDR3 runs 13 residues. CDR3: CASSRTGENEQYF. CDR3 nucleotides: TGTGCCAGCAGCCGGACAGGGGAGAACGAGCAGTACTTC.

To note about this clone: Within the sample, other DNA sequences also encode this same CDR3. This rearrangement joins TRBV6-5 to TRBJ2-7, with D perhaps matching TRBD1 (5 bases). The CDR3 has 13 residues. Germline CDR1 reads MNHEY; CDR2 reads SVGAGI. V lost 5 bases and J lost 3, with 11 bases in between. CDR3 DNA: TGTGCCAGCAGTACCAACAGGTACTACGAGCAGTACTTC. It encodes CASSTNRYYEQYF.

This chain connects TRBV9 to TRBJ1-5; 11 positions match TRBD1. The CDR3 is 16 amino acids. Looked up from germline, CDR1 is SGDLS and CDR2 is YYNGEE. V shed 2 bases, J shed 6 bases, and the junction held 7 bases outside the gene matches. The CDR3 bases are TGTGCCAGCAGCGTCGGGCCGGACAGGGGGCTTCAGCCCCAGCATTTT. As protein: CASSVGPDRGLQPQHF.

The chain joins TRBV4-1 to TRBJ2-1, with 11 bases fitting TRBD2. There are 19 residues in the CDR3. Germline CDR1 reads MGHRA; CDR2 reads YSYEKL. V dropped 1 base and J dropped 2; count of bases not matched to a gene: 10. For the CDR3, the DNA is TGCGCCAGCAGCCAAGTCGGGCTAGCGGGGGGTGACACCTACAATGAGCAGTTCTTC. This gives the protein CASSQVGLAGGDTYNEQFF.

This sequence joins TRBV5-8 and TRBJ2-7; D is possibly TRBD1 (6 bases). CDR1 is SGHTS and CDR2 is YDEGEE in the germline V gene. Trimming removed 5 bases from V and 3 bases from J, with 15 bases in between. This CDR3 has 14 residues. DNA of the CDR3: TGTGCCAGCAGTACCCACAGGGATATCTACGAGCAGTACTTC. Translated, it gives CASSTHRDIYEQYF.

The gene calls are TRBV10-2 and TRBJ2-2; D perhaps matches TRBD1 (6 bases). CDR1 is WSHSY and CDR2 is SAAADI in the germline V gene. This CDR3 is built from 16 residues. The V end was cut by 4 bases, the J end by 1 base, with 13 bases between. The CDR3 sequence: CASSGGQGKNTGELFF. The CDR3 region has the DNA TGCGCCAGCAGTGGGGGGCAGGGGAAGAACACCGGGGAGCTGTTTTTT.

The chain joins TRBV28 to TRBJ2-1, with 7 positions matching TRBD1. The CDR3 loop spans 16 amino acids. Germline V CDR1 and CDR2: MDHEN, SYDVKM. The V gene end was trimmed by 5 bases and the J gene end by 3 bases; junction bases not matched to a gene: 10. The DNA of the CDR3 is TGTGCCAGCAGTCCTCTCGAGGGGGCGATCTACAATGAGCAGTTCTTC. Translation: CASSPLEGAIYNEQFF. The full variable domain, in which reference TRBV28 and TRBJ2-1 provide the parts outside the CDR3, is DVKVTQSSRYLVKRTGEKVFLECVQDMDHENMFWYRQDPGLGLRLIYFSYDVKMKEKGDIPEGYSVSREKKERFSLILESASTNQTSMYLCASSPLEGAIYNEQFFGPGTRLTVL.

The rearrangement joins TRBV5-1 to TRBJ2-3; 11 nucleotides match TRBD2. Germline CDR1 reads SGHRS; CDR2 reads YFSETQ. After removal of 5 bases from V and 4 bases from J, the junction contained 9 bases not matched to a gene. The length of the CDR3 is 16 residues. For the CDR3, the DNA is TGCGCCAGCAGTCGATCTAGCGGGGGGTGGCCAGATACGCAGTATTTT. Its translation: CASSRSSGGWPDTQYF.

This clone showed up just once. The rearrangement joins TRBV5-4 to TRBJ1-1; TRBD1 matches at 9 bases. The CDR3 is made up of 15 amino acids. Germline V gives CDR1 SGHNT, CDR2 YYREEE (reference sequence). V shed 0 bases, J shed 4 bases, and the junction held 4 bases outside the gene matches. As DNA, the CDR3 is TGTGCCAGCAGCTTGGGGGGACAGGGACGCACTGAAGCTTTCTTT. Translating gives CASSLGGQGRTEAFF.

The genes are TRBV7-9 and TRBJ2-7; TRBD1 aligns across 7 bases. Losses at the gene ends were 5 bases for V and 2 bases for J; bases not matched to a gene: 6. The CDR3 runs to 14 residues. Germline CDR1 SEHNR, CDR2 FQNEAQ (reference sequence). In nucleotides, the CDR3 is TGTGCCAGCAGCCAGACAGGGCAGACCTACGAGCAGTACTTC. Its protein is CASSQTGQTYEQYF.

The J gene is TRBJ1-5, the V gene TRBV28, with D possibly being TRBD1 (6 bases). The germline gives CDR1 MDHEN, CDR2 SYDVKM. V lost 6 bases, J lost 0 bases, and 12 bases lay in between. CDR3 size: 15 residues. This chain's CDR3 is CASRRTAYSNQPQHF. DNA for the CDR3: TGTGCCAGCAGACGGACAGCCTATAGCAATCAGCCCCAGCATTTT.

The chain links TRBV29-1 to TRBJ2-7; possible D gene TRBD2, 5 bases. The germline CDR1 and CDR2 sequences are SQVTM and ANQGSEA. Trimming took off 2 bases at V and 4 bases at J, with 15 bases between the two ends. The CDR3 is 14 amino acids. This CDR3 reads CSVEFFGKPYEQYF. The CDR3 region has the DNA TGCAGCGTTGAATTTTTCGGGAAACCTTACGAGCAGTACTTC.

This clone has just one count. J is TRBJ1-2 and V is TRBV7-8, with unresolved D. The CDR3 totals 15 residues. V shed 5 bases and J shed 9 bases, with 22 bases lying between them. Germline values: CDR1 SGHVS, CDR2 FQNEAQ. The CDR3 nucleotides read TGTGCCAGCAGCGGCCGAGTGGCAGGAAGGCTAAGCTACACCTTC. Protein sequence: CASSGRVAGRLSYTF.

The chain employs TRBV28 and TRBJ2-1; D is perhaps TRBD2 (7 bases). From germline, CDR1 is MDHEN and CDR2 SYDVKM. The CDR3 is 14 amino acids. V lost 7 bases to trimming and J lost 4 bases, with 14 bases between them. The chain's CDR3 is CASNSGGPYNEQFF. DNA of the CDR3: TGTGCCAGCAACTCCGGGGGGCCTTACAATGAGCAGTTCTTC.

J is TRBJ1-1 and V is TRBV5-4; tentative D call: TRBD1 (5 bases). The CDR3 has 15 amino acids. In germline, CDR1 is SGHNT, CDR2 YYREEE (reference sequence). Trimming took 2 bases from V and 11 from J, leaving 22 bases between them. The CDR3 protein is CASSLQSGGTFGAFF. The CDR3 nucleotides are TGTGCCAGCAGCTTACAGTCAGGAGGGACGTTTGGCGCTTTCTTT.